One TCR beta chain is described in this entry. This record comes from a study of blood T cell repertoires in COVID-19. Study-level information: COVID-19 samples from acute and convalescent phases originated in the United States, Italy and Spain.

TCRdb's table, derived via immunoSEQ multiplex PCR, lists solely in-frame clones and lacks some. This sample has just over 250,000 clones, with more than 85% found just once. The ends were cut back, 4 bases at V and 2 bases at J, with 13 bases in the middle. This CDR3 has 15 amino acids. The V gene's germline CDR1 is MNHEY and CDR2 SMNVEV (reference sequence). The sequencing input was peripheral blood. The rearrangement links TRBV27 to TRBJ2-3; D possibly corresponds to TRBD2 (5 bases). The source is a person aged 18-29 years with COVID-19, enrolled during active disease. The CDR3 DNA is TGTGCCAGCAGTTGGCGAGGGCCGGACACAGATACGCAGTATTTT. Residues: CASSWRGPDTDTQYF.